This T cell receptor beta chain was found in a study of radiotherapy plus CTLA-4 blockade in lung cancer. Study-wide background: With 25% to 35% of patients having disease control, objective responses were seen in about 18%.

This clone showed up just a few times. Antigen: not known. Profiling relied on immunoSEQ multiplex PCR, and the TCRdb table lists in-frame clones only, not all of them. The table includes 70,000 to 90,000 clones, over 65% detected once. Trimming took off 5 bases at V and 3 bases at J, with 13 bases between the two ends. Germline CDR1 reads SEHNR; CDR2 reads FQNEAQ (reference sequence). The CDR3 is 14 residues long. Those with chemo-refractory metastatic non-small-cell lung cancer were treated with focal radiation combined with CTLA-4 blockade using ipilimumab. Study-wide results and caveats: There was expansion of tumor-derived TCR clones in blood after radiotherapy plus ipilimumab.

The sequences come from peripheral blood, collected from a patient treated with radiotherapy plus ipilimumab. This clonotype was obtained from a human donor with non-small cell lung cancer who had a complete response to radiotherapy plus ipilimumab. V and J are TRBV7-9 and TRBJ1-2; a weak D match, TRBD1 (5 bases). CDR3: CASSPRDGDYGYTF. CDR3 in DNA: TGTGCCAGCAGCCCCCGGGACGGAGACTATGGCTACACCTTC.